The 32 T cell receptor beta chains listed next were all sequenced from one sample in a study of regulatory T cells in long-lasting Graves disease. Time point specified: newly diagnosed GD, antithyroid drugs for less than 3 months. PBMC RNA served as the TCR library source. Construction of the TCR beta libraries employed iRepertoire HTBI primers in conjunction with Arm-PCR of CDR3 regions. In TCRdb, the multiplex PCR reads were re-called with MiXCR into one record per CDR3 protein. Of 400,000 to 500,000 distinct CDR3 sequences detected, around 15% appear once; the ten largest clones hold roughly 15%. In addition, the sample was reused for a study of T cells in Graves' hyperthyroidism and ophthalmopathy.

The sample in question was peripheral blood mononuclear cells (PBMCs), obtained at new diagnosis, from a patient treated with antithyroid drugs. These receptor sequences come from a woman aged 45-65 years with Graves disease.

This clonotype has ten or more counts. The V gene is TRBV24-1, the J gene TRBJ2-3; 7 bases map to TRBD1. The CDR3 loop spans 14 amino acids. The germline V gene has CDR1 KGHDR and CDR2 SFDVKD. J was trimmed by 6 bases and V by 8 bases; bases with no gene match: 10. CDR3 amino acids: CATKRTGEGDTQYF. Written as DNA, the CDR3 is TGTGCCACCAAAAGGACAGGCGAGGGGGATACGCAGTATTTT.

This chain joins TRBV4-1 and TRBJ2-7; D uncertain. Trimming pared 1 base from V and 7 bases from J, leaving 11 bases between. CDR3 length equals 13 residues. Germline V gene sequence: CDR1 MGHRA, CDR2 YSYEKL. CDR3 loop: CASSQVDSGEQYF. In DNA form, the CDR3 reads TGCGCCAGCAGCCAAGTCGATAGTGGAGAGCAGTACTTC.

V is TRBV11-2 and J is TRBJ2-2; the match to TRBD1 covers 9 bases. CDR1 and CDR2 from the germline V gene are SGHAT and FQNNGV. This CDR3 has 16 residues. V lost 4 bases, J lost 5 bases, and 8 bases stayed unmatched. The CDR3 nucleotides are TGTGCCAGCAGCTCCCGGACAGGGGCTAGGACCGGGGAGCTGTTTTTT. Its translation is CASSSRTGARTGELFF.

This clonotype has at least ten counts. The chain uses TRBV6-2 or TRBV6-3 and TRBJ2-2; D call uncertain. This CDR3 spans 12 amino acids. The germline gives CDR1 MNHEY, CDR2 SVGEGT. V dropped 3 bases and J dropped 7 bases, with 6 bases sitting between them. The CDR3 reads CASSYILGELFF. The DNA for the CDR3 is TGTGCCAGCAGTTATATTCTCGGGGAGCTGTTTTTT.

This chain connects TRBV5-1 to TRBJ2-1, with 9 bases aligning to TRBD1. Germline V gives CDR1 SGHRS, CDR2 YFSETQ. V was clipped by 3 bases and J by 7 bases; unmatched bases: 8. The length of the CDR3 is 15 residues. DNA for the CDR3: TGCGCCAGCAGCTCCGGGACAGGGTGGGGTAATGAGCAGTTCTTC. It codes for CASSSGTGWGNEQFF.

The gene calls are TRBV6-1 and TRBJ2-7; D not certain. This CDR3 has 14 residues. Trimming removed 10 bases from V and 7 bases from J, with 23 bases in between. Germline CDR1 and CDR2: MNHNS and SASEGT. The CDR3 DNA sequence: TGTGCCACCCGGTATGGTACCAGTACGACGGAGCAGTACTTC. Protein product: CATRYGTSTTEQYF.

Ten or more counts support this clonotype. The chain carries TRBV6-1 and TRBJ2-7, with D unclear. Trimming pared 1 base from V and 2 bases from J, leaving 9 bases between. Per the germline V gene, CDR1 is MNHNS and CDR2 is SASEGT. The CDR3 is 14 amino acids. The CDR3 DNA reads TGTGCCAGCAGTGAAGGCTGGGTTACCTACGAGCAGTACTTC. Protein product: CASSEGWVTYEQYF.

This clonotype was recorded at least ten times. CDR3 sequence: CASSTRGSTLTGELFF. The DNA of the CDR3 is TGCGCCAGCAGCACCCGAGGGAGTACACTCACCGGGGAGCTGTTTTTT. The J gene is TRBJ2-2, the V gene TRBV5-1; D may be TRBD2 (5 bases). V was pared by 4 bases and J by 4 bases, with 17 bases between. Germline CDR1 reads SGHRS; CDR2 reads YFSETQ. The CDR3 sequence is 16 residues long.

The sample holds many counts of this clonotype. V and J are TRBV9 and TRBJ1-2; D ambiguous. The CDR3 is 14 residues long. Trimming took off 2 bases at V and 3 bases at J, with 11 bases between the two ends. The germline V gene encodes CDR1 SGDLS and CDR2 YYNGEE. The DNA of the CDR3 is TGTGCCAGCAGCGTCGATCAGGCGTACTATGGCTACACCTTC. Protein sequence: CASSVDQAYYGYTF.

CDR3: CASSQEFDGLANTGELFF. The DNA of the CDR3 is TGCGCCAGCAGCCAAGAATTCGACGGACTAGCGAACACCGGGGAGCTGTTTTTT. V gene TRBV4-1 combines with J gene TRBJ2-2; the match to TRBD2 covers 7 bases. This CDR3 has 18 residues. V shed 0 bases, J shed 0 bases, and the junction held 7 bases outside the gene matches. Germline V gene data show CDR1 as MGHRA and CDR2 as YSYEKL.

This clonotype was found many times. CDR3 loop: CASSPRVSYEQYF. CDR3 nucleotide sequence: TGTGCCAGCAGCCCCAGGGTATCCTACGAGCAGTACTTC. The chain joins TRBV18 to TRBJ2-7; D might be TRBD1 (5 bases). Trimming cost V 8 bases and J 1 base, with 12 bases left between them. CDR1 KGHSH and CDR2 LQKENI come from the germline V gene. This CDR3 spans 13 amino acids.

The chain is built from TRBV5-6 and TRBJ2-3; perhaps TRBD2 as D (5 bases). This CDR3 comprises 15 residues. CDR1 is SGHDT, CDR2 YYEEEE, per germline. The V end lost 0 bases, the J end lost 1 base, and 9 bases lay between the germline ends. DNA for the CDR3: TGTGCCAGCAGCTTGGAGGAGGCGGGCACAGATACGCAGTATTTT. Amino acids: CASSLEEAGTDTQYF.

This clonotype came up many times. The CDR3 nucleotides are TGTGCCTGGACCCTTTCGGGCATGAACACTGAAGCTTTCTTT. It is translated as CAWTLSGMNTEAFF. V gene TRBV30 combines with J gene TRBJ1-1; no clear D. Germline-derived CDR1 and CDR2 are GTSNPN and SVGIG (reference sequence). The CDR3 sequence is 14 residues long. V lost 4 bases and J lost 0, with 12 bases in between. The variable domain in full, completed from reference TRBV30 and TRBJ1-1, reads SQTIHQWPATLVQPVGSPLSLECTVEGTSNPNLYWYRQAAGRGLQLLFYSVGIGQISSEVPQNLSASRPQDRQFILSSKKLLLSDSGFYLCAWTLSGMNTEAFFGQGTRLTVV.

There are many counts of this clonotype. The CDR3 loop reads CSAKALGQNNEQFF. CDR3 DNA sequence: TGCAGTGCTAAGGCCCTAGGGCAGAACAATGAGCAGTTCTTC. The V gene is TRBV20-1, the J gene TRBJ2-1, with unresolved D. The CDR3 spans 14 residues. V lost 4 bases, J lost 5 bases, and 15 bases lay in between. CDR1 and CDR2 (germline): DFQATT, SNEGSKA (reference sequence).

This clonotype occurred many times. J is TRBJ2-5 and V is TRBV2; D may be TRBD1 (5 bases). The CDR3 loop spans 10 amino acids. V shed 8 bases and J shed 5 bases, with 6 bases lying between them. The germline CDR1 and CDR2 sequences are SNHLY and FYNNEI. The CDR3 region is CASSGETQYF. The CDR3 DNA sequence: TGTGCCAGCTCAGGGGAGACCCAGTACTTC.

In regard to this clonotype: A read error may produce the germline difference seen at one junction end. This chain connects TRBV4-1 to TRBJ1-2; D is unclear. Germline assignment: CDR1 MGHRA and CDR2 YSYEKL. The CDR3 contains 14 residues. CDR3: CASSKEHSSYGYTF. The CDR3, as DNA: TGCGCCAGCAGCAAAGAGCACAGCTCCTATGGCTACACCTTC.

The chain links TRBV18 to TRBJ2-2; the D gene is possibly TRBD2 (5 bases). V lost 8 bases to trimming and J lost 0 bases, with 13 bases between them. The CDR3 runs to 15 residues. The germline CDR1 and CDR2 sequences are KGHSH and LQKENI. CDR3 amino acids: CASQTINSNTGELFF. The CDR3 DNA follows: TGTGCCAGCCAGACTATAAACTCGAACACCGGGGAGCTGTTTTTT.

The V gene is TRBV11-2, the J gene TRBJ1-2, with TRBD1 as a possible D gene (5 bases). CDR3 length: 14 residues. Trimming cost V 11 bases and J 5 bases, with 21 bases left between them. Looked up from germline, CDR1 is SGHAT and CDR2 is FQNNGV. The CDR3 here is CACQPRGGWYGYTF. The CDR3, as DNA: TGTGCCTGCCAACCGCGGGGCGGGTGGTATGGCTACACCTTC.

This clonotype was recorded a few times. The chain has TRBV4-1 and TRBJ2-1; D possibly corresponds to TRBD2 (5 bases). Germline CDR1 is MGHRA and CDR2 is YSYEKL. V was clipped by 6 bases and J by 4 bases, with 22 bases between them. The CDR3 loop spans 17 amino acids. CDR3 nucleotide sequence: TGCGCCAGCAGTACCTTTCTTGAGCGGAGGAGGTACAATGAGCAGTTCTTC. Translating it yields CASSTFLERRRYNEQFF.

There are many counts of this clonotype. The chain uses TRBV4-1 and TRBJ2-7; the match to TRBD1 covers 10 bases. After removal of 3 bases from V and 1 base from J, the junction contained 6 bases not matched to a gene. This CDR3 spans 16 amino acids. CDR1 and CDR2 (germline): MGHRA, YSYEKL. DNA of the CDR3: TGCGCCAGCAGCCAGCTCCGGACAGGGGGTTCCTACGAGCAGTACTTC. Its translation: CASSQLRTGGSYEQYF.

V is TRBV14 and J is TRBJ2-7; TRBD2 might be the D (5 bases). V gave up 3 bases and J gave up 3 bases, with 15 bases separating them. CDR3 length: 15 residues. Germline V gives CDR1 SGHDN, CDR2 FVKESK. CDR3 DNA sequence: TGTGCCAGCAGCCACGGACTTCCCTCACGCTACGAGCAGTACTTC. Its translation: CASSHGLPSRYEQYF.

This rearrangement joins TRBV2 to TRBJ2-1, with 11 bases aligning to TRBD2. The V gene's germline CDR1 is SNHLY and CDR2 FYNNEI. V dropped 7 bases and J dropped 3; count of bases not matched to a gene: 5. This CDR3 is 15 amino acids long. CDR3 sequence (DNA): TGTGCCAGCAACCTAGCGGGAGGCTTCTACAATGAGCAGTTCTTC. It specifies CASNLAGGFYNEQFF.

This clonotype was counted ten times or more. The rearrangement links TRBV2 to TRBJ2-1, with 14 bases identical to TRBD2. With 6 bases clipped from V and 8 bases from J, the junction kept 3 bases outside the gene matches. This CDR3 has 14 amino acids. Germline CDR1 and CDR2: SNHLY and FYNNEI. DNA of the CDR3: TGTGCCAGCAGAGGGACTAGCGGGAGCGATGAGCAGTTCTTC. Protein: CASRGTSGSDEQFF.

The gene calls are TRBV24-1 and TRBJ2-2, with 10 bases fitting TRBD2. The CDR3 sequence is 14 residues long. CDR1 KGHDR and CDR2 SFDVKD come from the germline V gene. With 7 bases clipped from V and 5 bases from J, the junction kept 3 bases outside the gene matches. The CDR3 region is CATRGLALTGELFF. The DNA for the CDR3 is TGTGCCACCAGGGGACTAGCGCTTACCGGGGAGCTGTTTTTT.

This clonotype came up a few times. Here the CDR3 reads CASSFSGTSNTEAFF. The CDR3 bases are TGTGCCAGCAGTTTCTCCGGGACCTCTAACACTGAAGCTTTCTTT. The rearrangement links TRBV6-5 to TRBJ1-1; maybe TRBD1 (5 bases). In germline, CDR1 is MNHEY, CDR2 SVGAGI. Between the trimmed V and J ends, which lost 4 bases and 2 bases, there was a span of 14 bases. The CDR3 is 15 residues long.

This clonotype appeared many times. An end of the junction differs from the germline gene, which may be a read error. The V call is TRBV5-1, the J call TRBJ1-1, with D possibly being TRBD1 (6 bases). Germline values: CDR1 SGHRS, CDR2 YFSETQ. The CDR3 contains 13 residues. The CDR3 region is CASSQGMNTEAFF. CDR3 nucleotide sequence: TGTGCCAGCAGCCAGGGGATGAACACTGAAGCTTTCTTT.

Ten or more counts support this clonotype. The chain employs TRBV5-1 and TRBJ1-1; D unclear. This CDR3 is 16 amino acids long. The germline V gene has CDR1 SGHRS and CDR2 YFSETQ. V shed 4 bases and J shed 3 bases, with 19 bases lying between them. CDR3 in DNA: TGCGCCAGCAGCGTGGTACGAAACCGGGGAGACACTGAAGCTTTCTTT. Encoded protein: CASSVVRNRGDTEAFF.

This clonotype occurred many times. This chain connects TRBV30 to TRBJ2-5; D gene unclear. CDR3 length: 12 residues. CDR1 GTSNPN and CDR2 SVGIG come from the germline V gene (reference sequence). V lost 1 base and J lost 2, with 5 bases in between. CDR3 sequence (DNA): TGTGCCTGGAGTGAACAGCAAGAGACCCAGTACTTC. Translation gives CAWSEQQETQYF.

This clonotype appeared many times. The chain uses TRBV14 and TRBJ1-2; TRBD1 matches 7 bases. The trim removed 0 bases at V and 0 bases at J, leaving 1 base unmatched. Germline V lookup: CDR1 SGHDN, CDR2 FVKESK. The CDR3 extends over 15 amino acids. The CDR3 loop reads CASSQDGTANYGYTF. The CDR3 DNA reads as TGTGCCAGCAGCCAAGACGGGACAGCTAACTATGGCTACACCTTC.

The chain has TRBV30 and TRBJ2-7; D is ambiguous. Germline V CDR1 and CDR2: GTSNPN, SVGIG (reference sequence). Deletions cut 2 bases from V and 3 bases from J, with 11 bases between. There are 13 residues in the CDR3. As DNA, the CDR3 is TGTGCCTGGAGTCACGGTCAGGACTACGAGCAGTACTTC. Translation: CAWSHGQDYEQYF.

This clonotype was picked up many times. The rearrangement uses TRBV3-1 and TRBJ1-4, with a possible D match to TRBD1 (5 bases). The CDR3 is 15 amino acids. V was pared by 4 bases and J by 3 bases, with 12 bases between. CDR1 and CDR2 (germline): LGHDT, YNNKEL (reference sequence). The CDR3 spells CASSPGPTSNEKLFF. CDR3 nucleotide sequence: TGTGCCAGCAGCCCGGGACCGACTTCTAATGAAAAACTGTTTTTT.

This clonotype was found many times. The chain couples TRBV6-1 to TRBJ1-1; 9 bases agree with TRBD1. The CDR3 contains 14 residues. Germline V gene sequence: CDR1 MNHNS, CDR2 SASEGT. Trimming cost V 8 bases and J 4 bases; bases outside gene matches: 8. CDR3 sequence: CASARDRASTEAFF. CDR3 nucleotides: TGTGCCAGCGCGAGGGACAGGGCCTCCACTGAAGCTTTCTTT.